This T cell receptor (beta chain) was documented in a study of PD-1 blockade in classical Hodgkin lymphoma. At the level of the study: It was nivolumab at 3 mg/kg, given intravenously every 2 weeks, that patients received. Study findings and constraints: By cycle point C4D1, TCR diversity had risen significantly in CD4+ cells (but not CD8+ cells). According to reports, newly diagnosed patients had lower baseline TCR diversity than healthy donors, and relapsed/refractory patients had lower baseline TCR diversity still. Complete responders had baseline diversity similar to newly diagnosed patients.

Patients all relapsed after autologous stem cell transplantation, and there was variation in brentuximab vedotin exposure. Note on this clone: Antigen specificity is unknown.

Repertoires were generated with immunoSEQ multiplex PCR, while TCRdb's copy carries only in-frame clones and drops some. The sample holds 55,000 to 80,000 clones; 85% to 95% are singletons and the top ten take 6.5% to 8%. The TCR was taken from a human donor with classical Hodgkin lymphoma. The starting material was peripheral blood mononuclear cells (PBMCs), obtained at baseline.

This CDR3 is CASSLEPSRLAGDTQYF. DNA of the CDR3: TGTGCCAGCAGCTTAGAGCCGAGTAGGCTAGCGGGAGATACGCAGTATTTT. V gene TRBV7-2 combines with J gene TRBJ2-3; 8 bases agree with TRBD2. Trimming took 1 base from V and 5 from J; bases not matched to a gene: 11. This CDR3 is built from 17 residues. CDR1 and CDR2 (germline): SGHTA, FQGNSA. The variable domain in full, with the rest retrieved from reference TRBV7-2 and TRBJ2-3, is GAGVSQSPSNKVTEKGKDVELRCDPISGHTALYWYRQSLGQGLEFLIYFQGNSAPDKSGLPSDRFSAERTGGSVSTLTIQRTQQEDSAVYLCASSLEPSRLAGDTQYFGPGTRLTVL.